The present TCR beta chain was sequenced within a study of cytomegalovirus exposure and HLA in healthy donors. Study-level background: In a later analysis, it was reported that the roughly 120 validation repertoires had been produced on the same platform as the 600 to 850 repertoires belonging to the first cohort.

This clone was seen a few times. Its antigen is not known. Profiled with immunoSEQ multiplex PCR; TCRdb holds only in-frame clones, not every one. This sample carries 90,000 to 150,000 clones, roughly 88% of them seen once, and the ten largest clones take more than 1.5%. General study results and limits: First-cohort TCR clusters were later found to tend to co-occur in the 120 or so validation repertoires.

This clonotype was obtained from a man younger than 30 in good health and CMV-seronegative. The sequenced sample was PBMCs.

CDR3 coding DNA: TGTGCCAGCAGCCTAGTACTACATGAAGCTTTCTTT. This gives the protein CASSLVLHEAFF. This chain connects TRBV7-9 to TRBJ1-1; no clear D gene. Per the germline V gene, CDR1 is SEHNR and CDR2 is FQNEAQ (reference sequence). The CDR3 is made up of 12 amino acids. The V gene lost 5 bases and the J gene lost 7 bases, with 11 bases spanning the gap. Looking up the rest from reference TRBV7-9 and TRBJ1-1 gives the full variable domain: DTGVSQNPRHKITKRGQNVTFRCDPISEHNRLYWYRQTLGQGPEFLTYFQNEAQLEKSRLLSDRFSAERPKGSFSTLEIQRTEQGDSAMYLCASSLVLHEAFFGQGTRLTVV.